Below are 31 T cell receptor beta chains sequenced from a single sample in a study of blood T cell repertoires in COVID-19. Only in-frame clones appear in the TCRdb table, and some are missing; sequencing was by immunoSEQ multiplex PCR. The data contain around 280,000 clones, roughly 90% of them singletons. Input material: PBMCs or T cells enriched from blood (not recorded which). The receptor set was obtained from a woman aged 18-30 years with acute COVID-19.

This chain links TRBV4-3 with TRBJ2-1, with 11 bases that match TRBD2. In germline, CDR1 is LGHNA, CDR2 YSLEER. V was clipped by 4 bases and J by 5 bases; unmatched bases: 4. The CDR3 is 15 amino acids. CDR3 in amino acids: CASSPLLAGDNEQFF. CDR3 DNA sequence: TGCGCCAGCAGCCCGCTACTAGCGGGAGACAATGAGCAGTTCTTC.

V is TRBV9 and J is TRBJ1-4; 10 positions agree with TRBD1. The CDR3 sequence is 18 residues long. V lost 0 bases to trimming and J lost 2 bases; unmatched junction nucleotides: 7. Germline CDR1 SGDLS, CDR2 YYNGEE. Here the CDR3 DNA reads TGTGCCAGCAGCGTAGGAGGGAGACAGGGGGCCACTAATGAAAAACTGTTTTTT. Its protein product is CASSVGGRQGATNEKLFF.

The chain combines TRBV24-1 with TRBJ2-7; maybe TRBD1 (5 bases). Trimming left V 3 bases short and J 1 base short, with 12 bases between. This CDR3 contains 15 residues. CDR1 is KGHDR, CDR2 SFDVKD, per germline. As DNA, the CDR3 is TGTGCCACCAGTGATGGACCTAGGGGATCCTACGAGCAGTACTTC. This sequence encodes CATSDGPRGSYEQYF.

Here the CDR3 reads CASSVTTGGESPLHF. CDR3 sequence (DNA): TGCGCCAGCAGCGTCACCACAGGGGGCGAATCACCCCTCCACTTT. This rearrangement joins TRBV5-1 to TRBJ1-6, with TRBD1 matching over 9 bases. Germline loops: CDR1 SGHRS, CDR2 YFSETQ. The CDR3 consists of 15 residues. J was trimmed by 10 bases and V by 4 bases; bases with no gene match: 9.

J is TRBJ2-7 and V is TRBV5-1; D might be TRBD2 (5 bases). The germline CDR1 and CDR2 sequences are SGHRS and YFSETQ. V was trimmed by 2 bases and J by 2 bases, leaving 11 bases between them. The CDR3 extends over 14 amino acids. As DNA, the CDR3 is TGCGCCAGCAGCTTATCGGACTTAGCCTACGAGCAGTACTTC. As protein: CASSLSDLAYEQYF.

The V gene is TRBV10-3, the J gene TRBJ1-1, with 9 bases identical to TRBD1. The junction had 7 bases not matched to a gene; V was cut back by 10 bases and J by 4 bases. The CDR3 covers 13 residues. Germline V gene data show CDR1 as ENHRY and CDR2 as SYGVKD. CDR3 nucleotide sequence: TGTGCCAGACACAGGGGGCGAGGCACTGAAGCTTTCTTT. Residues: CARHRGRGTEAFF.

The genes are TRBV19 and TRBJ2-1; the D is unclear. The CDR3 extends over 14 amino acids. Deletions cut 2 bases from V and 2 bases from J, with 7 bases between. Per germline, CDR1 LNHDA and CDR2 SQIVND (reference sequence). The CDR3 coding sequence is TGTGCCAGTAGTATACGCGGAACCTACAATGAGCAGTTCTTC. This sequence encodes CASSIRGTYNEQFF.

This rearrangement joins TRBV6-5 to TRBJ1-2, with 8 positions matching TRBD1. V was pared by 2 bases and J by 8 bases, with 13 bases of the junction left unmatched. Germline loops: CDR1 MNHEY, CDR2 SVGAGI. This CDR3 has 16 residues. The CDR3 loop reads CASSYTPQGARWGYTF. CDR3 sequence (DNA): TGTGCCAGCAGTTACACGCCGCAGGGGGCAAGGTGGGGCTACACCTTC.

V gene TRBV27 combines with J gene TRBJ1-2; no reliable D call. In germline, CDR1 is MNHEY, CDR2 SMNVEV (reference sequence). V dropped 4 bases and J dropped 0 bases, with 12 bases sitting between them. The CDR3 has 15 residues. In nucleotides, the CDR3 is TGTGCCAGCAGTTCCCTGAGCTTGTCTAACTATGGCTACACCTTC. Its translation is CASSSLSLSNYGYTF.

The chain has TRBV3-1 (or the pseudogene TRBV3-2) and TRBJ2-7, with 13 bases that match TRBD2. The germline gives CDR1 LGHDT, CDR2 YNNKEL (reference sequence). The CDR3 runs to 19 residues. V gave up 3 bases and J gave up 2 bases; unmatched junction bases: 13. Written as DNA, the CDR3 is TGTGCCAGCAGCCAGGGACTAGCGGGAACTCGGGGGACTGCCTACGAGCAGTACTTC. Translating it yields CASSQGLAGTRGTAYEQYF.

The chain's CDR3 is CASSRPATGAYEQYF. DNA of the CDR3: TGTGCCAGCAGCCGACCGGCGACGGGAGCCTACGAGCAGTACTTC. This chain joins TRBV28 and TRBJ2-7, with D possibly being TRBD2 (6 bases). This CDR3 has 15 residues. Trimming shortened V by 6 bases and J by 2 bases, and 17 bases separated the two germline ends. CDR1 is MDHEN, CDR2 SYDVKM, per germline.

The chain combines TRBV4-3 with TRBJ2-2, with D tentatively TRBD2 (5 bases). This CDR3 is 14 amino acids long. V was shortened by 0 bases and J by 7 bases, with 9 bases between the two germline ends. Germline assignment: CDR1 LGHNA and CDR2 YSLEER. CDR3 in amino acids: CASSQDRGLGELFF. Written as DNA, the CDR3 is TGCGCCAGCAGCCAAGATCGGGGTCTCGGGGAGCTGTTTTTT.

This sequence joins TRBV27 and TRBJ2-3; 7 nucleotides line up with TRBD2. The CDR3 length is 14 residues. Trimming at V came to 6 bases and at J to 4 bases, leaving 7 bases not matched to a gene. The germline CDR1 and CDR2 sequences are MNHEY and SMNVEV (reference sequence). DNA for the CDR3: TGTGCCAGCAGCACCTTTGGGGGGGCAGATACGCAGTATTTT. Protein sequence: CASSTFGGADTQYF.

The chain links TRBV30 to TRBJ1-3; tentative D call: TRBD1 (5 bases). The CDR3 runs 15 residues. The V and J ends lost 0 bases and 3 bases respectively, with 12 bases between them. CDR1 is GTSNPN, CDR2 SVGIG, per germline (reference sequence). In DNA form, the CDR3 reads TGTGCCTGGAGTGTAATGTGGGGGGATGGAAACACCATATATTTT. Its translation: CAWSVMWGDGNTIYF.

This clone was observed a single time. The chain is built from TRBV4-1 and TRBJ1-4; no clear D. Per the germline V gene, CDR1 is MGHRA and CDR2 is YSYEKL. The V gene lost 1 base and the J gene lost 5 bases, with 8 bases spanning the gap. The CDR3 sequence is 14 residues long. CDR3 sequence: CASSQVQRNEKLFF. The DNA for the CDR3 is TGCGCCAGCAGCCAAGTGCAGCGCAATGAAAAACTGTTTTTT.

The rearrangement joins TRBV3-1 (or the pseudogene TRBV3-2) to TRBJ1-2; D is perhaps TRBD1 (6 bases). Germline V gene lookup returns CDR1 LGHDT and CDR2 YNNKEL (reference sequence). The V and J ends lost 3 bases and 5 bases respectively, with 13 bases between them. The CDR3 sequence is 14 residues long. The CDR3 DNA is TGTGCCAGCAGCCAGGCACAGGGTAGTTATGGCTACACCTTC. The encoded protein is CASSQAQGSYGYTF.

This sequence joins TRBV24-1 and TRBJ2-1; TRBD2 agrees at 9 bases. Germline values: CDR1 KGHDR, CDR2 SFDVKD. The junction had 4 bases not matched to a gene; V was cut back by 6 bases and J by 2 bases. This CDR3 is 15 amino acids long. The CDR3 region is CATSSASGTYNEQFF. The DNA of the CDR3 is TGTGCCACCAGTTCGGCTAGCGGGACCTACAATGAGCAGTTCTTC.

This clone appeared once. The chain combines TRBV19 with TRBJ1-5; 12 nucleotides match TRBD1. The CDR3 totals 14 residues. The ends lost 5 bases at V and 9 bases at J; junction bases unmatched: 5. Germline-derived CDR1 and CDR2 are LNHDA and SQIVND (reference sequence). As DNA, the CDR3 is TGTGCCAGTAGTCCCGGGGACAGGGGGCCGCCCCAGCATTTT. Translation gives CASSPGDRGPPQHF. Looking up the rest from reference TRBV19 and TRBJ1-5 gives the full variable domain: DGGITQSPKYLFRKEGQNVTLSCEQNLNHDAMYWYRQDPGQGLRLIYYSQIVNDFQKGDIAEGYSVSREKKESFPLTVTSAQKNPTAFYLCASSPGDRGPPQHFGDGTRLSIL.

V is TRBV25-1 and J is TRBJ2-3, with D perhaps matching TRBD2 (6 bases). V lost 1 base, J lost 1 base, and 9 bases lay in between. CDR3 length equals 15 residues. Germline assignment: CDR1 MGHDK and CDR2 SYGVNS. The chain's CDR3 is CASSELRGGTDTQYF. CDR3 nucleotides: TGTGCCAGCAGTGAATTGCGGGGTGGCACAGATACGCAGTATTTT.

V gene TRBV6-1 combines with J gene TRBJ2-3; 13 nucleotides align to TRBD2. Germline V gives CDR1 MNHNS, CDR2 SASEGT. V was clipped by 4 bases and J by 3 bases; unmatched bases: 4. The length of the CDR3 is 16 residues. In nucleotides, the CDR3 is TGTGCCAGCAGTGTACTAGCGGGAGGGAGAACAGATACGCAGTATTTT. It codes for CASSVLAGGRTDTQYF.

About this clone: Germline and junction disagree at one end, which may indicate a read error. The V and J genes are TRBV7-7 and TRBJ2-3, with D perhaps TRBD1 (6 bases). The CDR3 loop spans 15 amino acids. Germline V CDR1 and CDR2: SSHAT, FNYEAQ (reference sequence). CDR3 sequence: CASSLGQSSTDTQYF. The CDR3 bases are TGTGCTAGCAGCTTAGGACAGTCTAGCACAGATACGCAGTATTTT.

This chain links TRBV29-1 with TRBJ2-7, with TRBD2 identical over 12 bases. This CDR3 has 14 residues. CDR1 and CDR2 (germline): SQVTM, ANQGSEA. V lost 6 bases, J lost 6 bases, and 9 bases stayed unmatched. CDR3 region: CSVETSGRRSEQYF. The CDR3 DNA reads as TGCAGCGTCGAAACTAGCGGGAGGAGATCCGAGCAGTACTTC.

The chain has TRBV7-3 and TRBJ2-2, with D uncertain. Germline-derived CDR1 and CDR2 are SGHTA and FQGTGA. V was trimmed by 0 bases and J by 5 bases, leaving 10 bases between them. CDR3 size: 15 residues. In DNA, the CDR3 is TGTGCCAGCAGCTTAACGAGCGCTGTAACCGGGGAGCTGTTTTTT. It codes for CASSLTSAVTGELFF.

This chain connects TRBV9 to TRBJ2-5; tentative D call: TRBD1 (5 bases). This CDR3 has 12 amino acids. CDR1 SGDLS and CDR2 YYNGEE come from the germline V gene. Trimming removed 0 bases at V and 5 bases at J, with 5 bases between. This CDR3 reads CASSVEGETQYF. CDR3 nucleotide sequence: TGTGCCAGCAGCGTAGAGGGGGAGACCCAGTACTTC.

The chain joins TRBV30 to TRBJ2-1; 11 bases line up with TRBD2. Germline V lookup: CDR1 GTSNPN, CDR2 SVGIG (reference sequence). V dropped 0 bases and J dropped 4; count of bases not matched to a gene: 14. The CDR3 contains 19 residues. The CDR3 coding sequence is TGTGCCTGGAGTGTCCCGACACTAGCGGGGGTCTTAGATTACAATGAGCAGTTCTTC. This codes for CAWSVPTLAGVLDYNEQFF.

Only a few counts were recorded for this clone. The chain combines TRBV21-1 with TRBJ2-7; no DNA check was done on the table's D call, TRBD1. TRBV21-1 is flagged as a pseudogene. The CDR3 is 13 residues long. In DNA form, the CDR3 reads TGTGCCAGCGGCCCGGACAGGACTGACGAGCAGTACTTC. It yields the protein CASGPDRTDEQYF.

This sequence joins TRBV19 and TRBJ1-2; the D is unclear. CDR3 size: 13 residues. Germline CDR1 is LNHDA and CDR2 is SQIVND (reference sequence). Trimming took 6 bases from V and 3 from J, leaving 11 bases between them. Here the CDR3 reads CASRTEPYYGYTF. CDR3 in DNA: TGTGCCAGTAGGACTGAACCTTACTATGGCTACACCTTC.

The chain employs TRBV9 and TRBJ2-1; TRBD2 agrees at 7 bases. The CDR3 spans 17 residues. The trim removed 4 bases at V and 8 bases at J, leaving 18 bases unmatched. The germline gives CDR1 SGDLS, CDR2 YYNGEE. CDR3 DNA: TGTGCCAGCAGCCCGCCGAGACTAGCCGGGAGCTCATATGAGCAGTTCTTC. It specifies CASSPPRLAGSSYEQFF.

The rearrangement joins TRBV19 to TRBJ2-4, with 12 bases matching TRBD2. The CDR3 extends over 17 amino acids. In germline, CDR1 is LNHDA, CDR2 SQIVND (reference sequence). V shed 5 bases, J shed 0 bases, and the junction held 5 bases outside the gene matches. The CDR3 region has the DNA TGTGCCAGTAGTTATTCTAGCGGGAGGGCAGCCAAAAACATTCAGTACTTC. Translating gives CASSYSSGRAAKNIQYF.

This clone was counted once. The chain carries TRBV19 and TRBJ2-2; perhaps TRBD1 as D (6 bases). V shed 1 base and J shed 2 bases, with 14 bases lying between them. Germline CDR1 and CDR2: LNHDA and SQIVND (reference sequence). The CDR3 is made up of 17 amino acids. The CDR3 here is CASSIGLTGFNTGELFF. The CDR3 nucleotides are TGTGCCAGTAGTATAGGGCTTACAGGGTTCAACACCGGGGAGCTGTTTTTT.

The chain uses TRBV2 and TRBJ1-5; TRBD1 matches at 8 bases. The germline gives CDR1 SNHLY, CDR2 FYNNEI. J lost 5 bases, V lost 2 bases, and 2 bases had no gene match. The CDR3 has 14 residues. The CDR3 nucleotides are TGTGCCAGCAGTGAACGACAGGGGTATCAGCCCCAGCATTTT. Translation gives CASSERQGYQPQHF.